This TCR beta chain was recorded in a study of CD8+ T cells in alopecia areata. The sequencing template was cDNA reverse transcribed from extracted RNA. The table came from immunoSEQ multiplex PCR; TCRdb's copy has only in-frame clones and leaves some out. Among roughly 100,000 clones listed, approximately 52% were seen once. A note on this clone: What it binds is unknown.

Whole-study results and caveats: Scalp lesions, especially in alopecia totalis/universalis, had higher clonality than normal scalp.

Sequenced material: CD4+ T cells sorted from blood. This receptor was obtained from a human donor in good health.

CDR3 DNA: TGCGCCAGCAGCCAAGAAGGCAGCTCCTACGAGCAGTACTTC. Amino acid sequence: CASSQEGSSYEQYF. V usage is TRBV4-3 and J usage is TRBJ2-7; the D is unclear. CDR1 is LGHNA and CDR2 is YSLEER in the germline V gene. Deletions cut 0 bases from V and 0 bases from J, with 6 bases between. There are 14 residues in the CDR3.